These T cell receptor beta chains were read from a single sample in a study of blood T cell repertoires in COVID-19. Clones were read by immunoSEQ multiplex PCR, and TCRdb kept only the in-frame ones, dropping some. The sample records fewer than 250,000 clones, over 80% being singletons. The sample consisted of PBMCs or T cells enriched from blood (not recorded which). The receptors come from a woman in her twenties or thirties who had been exposed to COVID-19. CDR3s include the opening cysteine and the closing phenylalanine or tryptophan. The D gene is left open where the match is weak. A row's size may be missing; if present it is once, few, many or a size class.

J: TRBJ2-3
D: TRBD2
size: -
V: TRBV3-1/TRBV3-2
CDR3: CASSQELAVEVGDTQYF
DNA: TGTGCCAGCAGCCAAGAGCTAGCGGTCGAAGTGGGAGATACGCAGTATTTT

J: TRBJ2-3
D: -
size: few
V: TRBV6-2/TRBV6-3
CDR3: CASSYSPGISTDTQYF
DNA: TGTGCCAGCAGTTACTCTCCGGGGATAAGCACAGATACGCAGTATTTT

J: TRBJ1-6
D: -
size: -
V: TRBV4-1
CDR3: CASSQVWDKINSPLHF
DNA: TGCGCCAGCAGCCAAGTTTGGGACAAGATTAATTCACCCCTCCACTTT

J: TRBJ1-5
D: TRBD1
size: -
V: TRBV18
CDR3: CASSPQFRTGANQPQHF
DNA: TGTGCCAGCTCACCACAATTTAGGACAGGGGCCAATCAGCCCCAGCATTTT

J: TRBJ2-1
D: -
size: -
V: TRBV6-6
CDR3: CASIEHHSYNEQFF
DNA: TGTGCCAGCATCGAACATCACTCCTACAATGAGCAGTTCTTC

J: TRBJ1-2
D: -
size: -
V: TRBV19
CDR3: CASSIPGYDGYTF
DNA: TGTGCCAGTAGTATTCCAGGGTACGATGGCTACACCTTC

J: TRBJ2-1
D: -
size: -
V: TRBV5-1
CDR3: CASSGIGLEQFF
DNA: TGCGCCAGCAGCGGAATTGGACTCGAGCAGTTCTTC

J: TRBJ2-5
D: TRBD2
size: once
V: TRBV19
CDR3: CASSTPRLAGQETQYF
DNA: TGTGCCAGTAGTACCCCCAGACTAGCGGGACAAGAGACCCAGTACTTC

J: TRBJ2-4
D: -
size: -
V: TRBV27
CDR3: CASSWGGRDIQYF
DNA: TGTGCCAGCAGTTGGGGGGGGCGCGACATTCAGTACTTC

J: TRBJ2-7
D: TRBD2
size: few
V: TRBV3-1/TRBV3-2
CDR3: CASSFSSGSMYEQYF
DNA: TGTGCCAGCAGCTTCTCTAGCGGGAGTATGTACGAGCAGTACTTC

J: TRBJ2-2
D: TRBD1
size: -
V: TRBV19
CDR3: CASSRQGSGELFF
DNA: TGTGCCAGTAGTAGACAGGGCTCCGGGGAGCTGTTTTTT

J: TRBJ1-1
D: -
size: -
V: TRBV7-2
CDR3: CASSFKGVTEAFF
DNA: TGTGCCAGCAGCTTTAAGGGGGTCACTGAAGCTTTCTTT

J: TRBJ2-7
D: TRBD1
size: -
V: TRBV10-3
CDR3: CAISEKGTGLSEQYF
DNA: TGTGCCATCAGTGAAAAAGGGACAGGGTTGAGCGAGCAGTACTTC

J: TRBJ1-2
D: TRBD1
size: -
V: TRBV19
CDR3: CASSTNRGMYGYTF
DNA: TGTGCCAGTAGTACAAACAGGGGAATGTATGGCTACACCTTC

J: TRBJ1-6
D: TRBD1
size: -
V: TRBV28
CDR3: CASSLQGGSPLHF
DNA: TGTGCCAGCAGTTTACAGGGGGGCTCACCCCTCCACTTT

J: TRBJ2-7
D: TRBD1
size: -
V: TRBV7-9
CDR3: CASSFRTGPHEQYF
DNA: TGTGCCAGCAGCTTCCGGACAGGGCCCCACGAGCAGTACTTC

J: TRBJ1-3
D: -
size: -
V: TRBV11-1
CDR3: CASSLIGYGNTIYF
DNA: TGTGCCAGCAGCTTAATCGGGTACGGAAACACCATATATTTT

J: TRBJ1-5
D: -
size: -
V: TRBV30
CDR3: CAWSVSGHRNQPQHF
DNA: TGTGCCTGGAGTGTAAGTGGGCATCGCAATCAGCCCCAGCATTTT

J: TRBJ2-2
D: -
size: -
V: TRBV21-1
CDR3: CASSKVPDREEPNTGELFF
DNA: TGTGCCAGCAGCAAAGTTCCGGACAGGGAAGAACCGAACACCGGGGAGCTGTTTTTT

J: TRBJ1-3
D: -
size: -
V: TRBV18
CDR3: CASSPPGGAAGNTIYF
DNA: TGTGCCAGCTCACCACCGGGAGGGGCGGCTGGAAACACCATATATTTT

J: TRBJ1-5
D: TRBD1
size: once
V: TRBV29-1
CDR3: CSVRTGTAEPQHF
DNA: TGCAGCGTTCGGACAGGGACGGCGGAGCCCCAGCATTTT

J: TRBJ2-3
D: -
size: -
V: TRBV29-1
CDR3: CSVEQGADTQYF
DNA: TGCAGCGTGGAACAGGGCGCAGATACGCAGTATTTT

J: TRBJ2-2
D: -
size: -
V: TRBV5-5
CDR3: CASSWRVNTGELFF
DNA: TGTGCCAGCAGTTGGAGGGTAAACACCGGGGAGCTGTTTTTT

J: TRBJ1-1
D: -
size: -
V: TRBV9
CDR3: CASSPGGNTEAFF
DNA: TGTGCCAGCAGCCCAGGTGGGAACACTGAAGCTTTCTTT

J: TRBJ2-1
D: -
size: -
V: TRBV9
CDR3: CASSPTSSHNEQFF
DNA: TGTGCCAGCAGCCCCACTAGTTCCCACAATGAGCAGTTCTTC

J: TRBJ1-2
D: TRBD1
size: -
V: TRBV10-3
CDR3: CAISEPDPGQGRRGYTF
DNA: TGTGCCATCAGTGAACCCGATCCGGGACAGGGGAGACGTGGCTACACCTTC

J: TRBJ1-5
D: -
size: few
V: TRBV30
CDR3: CAWSFNGGGQPQHF
DNA: TGTGCCTGGAGTTTTAATGGGGGGGGTCAGCCCCAGCATTTT

J: TRBJ2-1
D: TRBD1
size: -
V: TRBV28
CDR3: CASSPTRTGPLIF
DNA: TGTGCCAGCAGCCCCACCCGGACAGGACCCCTGATCTTC

J: TRBJ1-2
D: -
size: -
V: TRBV19
CDR3: CASSTTGIGYTF
DNA: TGTGCCAGTAGCACCACAGGGATCGGCTACACCTTC

J: TRBJ2-7
D: -
size: -
V: TRBV7-2
CDR3: CASSLEGPTGTAYEQYF
DNA: TGTGCCAGCAGCTTGGAGGGACCCACCGGGACGGCTTACGAGCAGTACTTC

J: TRBJ2-5
D: TRBD2
size: -
V: TRBV4-1
CDR3: CASSQVPYGGRAGQETQYF
DNA: TGCGCCAGCAGCCAAGTCCCTTACGGCGGGAGGGCTGGGCAAGAGACCCAGTACTTC

J: TRBJ1-2
D: TRBD1
size: -
V: TRBV7-2
CDR3: CASSFGTGGGYTF
DNA: TGTGCCAGCAGCTTCGGGACAGGGGGTGGCTACACCTTC

J: TRBJ1-5
D: -
size: -
V: TRBV4-1
CDR3: CASSRERNLNQPQHF
DNA: TGCGCCAGCAGCCGGGAGAGGAACCTTAATCAGCCCCAGCATTTT

J: TRBJ1-1
D: TRBD1
size: once
V: TRBV30
CDR3: CAWSAGQENTEAFF
DNA: TGTGCCTGGAGTGCGGGACAGGAGAACACTGAAGCTTTCTTT

J: TRBJ1-1
D: -
size: once
V: TRBV5-1
CDR3: CASSYLWGRGEEAFF
DNA: TGCGCCAGCAGCTACCTCTGGGGGCGAGGTGAGGAAGCTTTCTTT

J: TRBJ1-6
D: -
size: -
V: TRBV27
CDR3: CASSLLRGSGSIAGNSPLHF
DNA: TGTGCCAGCAGTTTGTTACGGGGGTCAGGGTCAATCGCCGGGAATTCACCCCTCCACTTT

J: TRBJ2-3
D: TRBD2
size: -
V: TRBV3-1/TRBV3-2
CDR3: CASSHVAGGYTDTQYF
DNA: TGTGCCAGCAGCCACGTAGCGGGAGGGTACACAGATACGCAGTATTTT

J: TRBJ2-1
D: TRBD2
size: -
V: TRBV11-3
CDR3: CASSTSGSGFYNEQFF
DNA: TGTGCCAGCAGTACTAGCGGGAGTGGATTCTACAATGAGCAGTTCTTC

J: TRBJ2-3
D: TRBD2
size: -
V: TRBV4-1
CDR3: CASSQDLTSGNPFLDTQYF
DNA: TGCGCCAGCAGCCAAGATCTGACTAGCGGGAACCCTTTTTTAGATACGCAGTATTTT

J: TRBJ2-7
D: -
size: -
V: TRBV7-3
CDR3: CASKGGTDYEQYF
DNA: TGTGCCAGCAAAGGAGGGACAGACTACGAGCAGTACTTC

J: TRBJ2-1
D: TRBD2
size: few
V: TRBV19
CDR3: CASSIGGGLAGAGYNEQFF
DNA: TGTGCCAGTAGTATCGGGGGAGGGCTAGCGGGAGCGGGTTACAATGAGCAGTTCTTC

J: TRBJ2-7
D: -
size: -
V: TRBV20-1
CDR3: CSASPPTASYEQYF
DNA: TGCAGTGCTAGTCCCCCGACAGCCTCCTACGAGCAGTACTTC

J: TRBJ2-7
D: TRBD2
size: -
V: TRBV27
CDR3: CASSSSGNPYEQYF
DNA: TGTGCCAGCAGTTCTAGCGGCAACCCCTACGAGCAGTACTTC

J: TRBJ1-2
D: TRBD1
size: -
V: TRBV4-1
CDR3: CASSHVRGQSYGYTF
DNA: TGCGCCAGCAGCCACGTCAGGGGACAGAGCTATGGCTACACCTTC

J: TRBJ1-1
D: -
size: -
V: TRBV7-2
CDR3: CASSLNGGNTEAFF
DNA: TGTGCCAGCAGCTTAAATGGAGGGAACACTGAAGCTTTCTTT

J: TRBJ2-3
D: -
size: -
V: TRBV6-4
CDR3: CASSDSQLAAKESLSTDTQYF
DNA: TGTGCCAGCAGTGACTCCCAACTAGCTGCGAAGGAGTCCCTAAGCACAGATACGCAGTATTTT

J: TRBJ1-5
D: -
size: -
V: TRBV7-2
CDR3: CASSLQGGQPQHF
DNA: TGTGCCAGCAGCCTACAGGGTGGGCAGCCCCAGCATTTT

J: TRBJ2-2
D: TRBD2
size: few
V: TRBV4-1
CDR3: CASSLRAGDSGGELFF
DNA: TGCGCCAGCAGCCTGAGGGCGGGGGACTCTGGCGGGGAGCTGTTTTTT

J: TRBJ2-4
D: TRBD2
size: -
V: TRBV4-1
CDR3: CASSQVYRGGGLAKNIQYF
DNA: TGCGCCAGCAGCCAAGTTTACCGCGGGGGGGGACTAGCCAAAAACATTCAGTACTTC

J: TRBJ1-2
D: -
size: once
V: TRBV3-1/TRBV3-2
CDR3: CASSHARDPGTNYGYTF
DNA: TGTGCCAGCAGCCACGCCCGGGATCCTGGTACCAACTATGGCTACACCTTC

J: TRBJ1-2
D: TRBD1
size: -
V: TRBV19
CDR3: CATGTGARGYTF
DNA: TGTGCCACTGGGACAGGGGCACGTGGCTACACCTTC